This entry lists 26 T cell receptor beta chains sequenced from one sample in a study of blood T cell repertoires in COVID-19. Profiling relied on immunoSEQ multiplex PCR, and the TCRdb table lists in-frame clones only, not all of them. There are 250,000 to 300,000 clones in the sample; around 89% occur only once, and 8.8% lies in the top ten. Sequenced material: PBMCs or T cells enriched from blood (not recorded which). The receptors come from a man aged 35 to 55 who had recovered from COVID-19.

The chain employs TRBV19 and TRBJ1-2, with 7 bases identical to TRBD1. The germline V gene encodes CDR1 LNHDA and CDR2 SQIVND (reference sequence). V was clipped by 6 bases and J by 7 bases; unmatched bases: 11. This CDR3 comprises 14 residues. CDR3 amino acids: CASSNSPGQPGYTF. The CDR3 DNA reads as TGTGCCAGTAGCAACTCCCCGGGACAGCCTGGCTACACCTTC.

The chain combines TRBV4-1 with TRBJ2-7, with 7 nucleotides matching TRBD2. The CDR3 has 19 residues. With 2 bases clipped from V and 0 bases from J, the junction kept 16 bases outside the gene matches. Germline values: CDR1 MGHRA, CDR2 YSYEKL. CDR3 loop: CASSQSTSPWGGISYEQYF. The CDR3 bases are TGCGCCAGCAGCCAATCTACCTCTCCCTGGGGGGGAATCTCCTACGAGCAGTACTTC.

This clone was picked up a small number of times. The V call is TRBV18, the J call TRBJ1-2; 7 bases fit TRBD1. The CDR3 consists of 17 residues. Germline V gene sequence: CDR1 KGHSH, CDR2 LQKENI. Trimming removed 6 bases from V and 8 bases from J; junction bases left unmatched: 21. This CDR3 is CASSTQLRMEGGAGYTF. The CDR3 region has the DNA TGTGCCAGCTCGACCCAGCTAAGGATGGAAGGGGGCGCAGGCTACACCTTC.

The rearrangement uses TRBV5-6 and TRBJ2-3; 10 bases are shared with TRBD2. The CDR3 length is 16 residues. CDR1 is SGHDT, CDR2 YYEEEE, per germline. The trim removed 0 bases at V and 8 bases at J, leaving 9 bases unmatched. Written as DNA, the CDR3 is TGTGCCAGCAGCTTGGATCTAGCGGGGGTTCTCGGTACGCAGTATTTT. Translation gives CASSLDLAGVLGTQYF. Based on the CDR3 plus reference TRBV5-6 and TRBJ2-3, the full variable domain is DAGVTQSPTHLIKTRGQQVTLRCSPKSGHDTVSWYQQALGQGPQFIFQYYEEEERQRGNFPDRFSGHQFPNYSSELNVNALLLGDSALYLCASSLDLAGVLGTQYFGPGTRLTVL.

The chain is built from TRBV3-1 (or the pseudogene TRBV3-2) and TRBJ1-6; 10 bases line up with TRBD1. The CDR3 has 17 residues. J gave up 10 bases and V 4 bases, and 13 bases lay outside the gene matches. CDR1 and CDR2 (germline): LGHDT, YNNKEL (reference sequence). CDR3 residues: CASSPGVRGQGLSPLHF. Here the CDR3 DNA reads TGTGCCAGCAGCCCGGGGGTGAGGGGACAGGGGCTCTCACCCCTCCACTTT.

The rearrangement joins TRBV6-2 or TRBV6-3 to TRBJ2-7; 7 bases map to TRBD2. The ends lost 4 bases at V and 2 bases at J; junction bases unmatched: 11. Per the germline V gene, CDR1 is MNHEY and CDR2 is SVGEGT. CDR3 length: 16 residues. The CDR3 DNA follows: TGTGCCAGCAGTTCCCCTGCGGGGAGCGGGGCCTACGAGCAGTACTTC. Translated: CASSSPAGSGAYEQYF.

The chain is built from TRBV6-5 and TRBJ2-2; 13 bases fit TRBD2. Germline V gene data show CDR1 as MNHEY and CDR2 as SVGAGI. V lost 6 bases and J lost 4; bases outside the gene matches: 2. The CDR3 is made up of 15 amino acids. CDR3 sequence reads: CASSGTSGVTGELFF. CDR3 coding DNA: TGTGCCAGCAGCGGGACTAGCGGGGTCACCGGGGAGCTGTTTTTT.

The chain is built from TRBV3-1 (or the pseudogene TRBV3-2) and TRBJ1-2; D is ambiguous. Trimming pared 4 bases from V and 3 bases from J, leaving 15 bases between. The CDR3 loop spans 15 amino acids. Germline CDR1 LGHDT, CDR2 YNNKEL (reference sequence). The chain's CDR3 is CASSPTRGSDYGYTF. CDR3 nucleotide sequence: TGTGCCAGCAGCCCCACCCGAGGGAGCGACTATGGCTACACCTTC.

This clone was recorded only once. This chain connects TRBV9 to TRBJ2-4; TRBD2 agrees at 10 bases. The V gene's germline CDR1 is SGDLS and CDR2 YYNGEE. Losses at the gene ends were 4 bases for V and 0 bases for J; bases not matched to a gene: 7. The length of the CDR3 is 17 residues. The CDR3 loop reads CASSSPAGGLAKNIQYF. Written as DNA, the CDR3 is TGTGCCAGCAGCTCCCCAGCGGGGGGGCTAGCCAAAAACATTCAGTACTTC.

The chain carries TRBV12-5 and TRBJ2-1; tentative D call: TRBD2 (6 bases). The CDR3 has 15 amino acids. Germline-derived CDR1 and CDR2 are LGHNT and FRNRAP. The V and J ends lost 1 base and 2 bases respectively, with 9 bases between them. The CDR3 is CASGLAGGPYNEQFF. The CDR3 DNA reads TGTGCTAGTGGTTTGGCTGGAGGGCCCTACAATGAGCAGTTCTTC.

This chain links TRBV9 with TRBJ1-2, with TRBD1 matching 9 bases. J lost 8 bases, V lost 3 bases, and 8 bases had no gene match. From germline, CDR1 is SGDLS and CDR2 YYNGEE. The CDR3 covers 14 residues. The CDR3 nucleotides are TGTGCCAGCAGCGAACAGGGGGCGACTAGAGGCTACACCTTC. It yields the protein CASSEQGATRGYTF. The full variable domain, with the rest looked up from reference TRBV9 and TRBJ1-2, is DSGVTQTPKHLITATGQRVTLRCSPRSGDLSVYWYQQSLDQGLQFLIQYYNGEERAKGNILERFSAQQFPDLHSELNLSSLELGDSALYFCASSEQGATRGYTFGSGTRLTVV.

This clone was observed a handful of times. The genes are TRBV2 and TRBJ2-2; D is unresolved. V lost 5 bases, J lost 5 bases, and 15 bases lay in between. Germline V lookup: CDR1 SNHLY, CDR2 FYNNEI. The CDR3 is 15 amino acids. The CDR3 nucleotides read TGTGCCAGCAGTCCGATAGTAGCTAGGACCGGGGAGCTGTTTTTT. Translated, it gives CASSPIVARTGELFF.

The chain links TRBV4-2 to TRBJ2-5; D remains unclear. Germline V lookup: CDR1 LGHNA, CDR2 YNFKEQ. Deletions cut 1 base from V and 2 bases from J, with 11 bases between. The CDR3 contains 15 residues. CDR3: CASSQADSLQETQYF. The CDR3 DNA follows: TGTGCCAGCAGCCAAGCTGATTCACTGCAAGAGACCCAGTACTTC.

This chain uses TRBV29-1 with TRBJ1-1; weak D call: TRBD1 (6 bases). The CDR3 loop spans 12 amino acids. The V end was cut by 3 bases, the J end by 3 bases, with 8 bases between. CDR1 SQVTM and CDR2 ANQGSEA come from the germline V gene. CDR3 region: CSVDAGDTEAFF. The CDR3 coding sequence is TGCAGCGTTGATGCAGGGGACACTGAAGCTTTCTTT. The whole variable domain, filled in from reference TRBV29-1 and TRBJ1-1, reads SAVISQKPSRDICQRGTSLTIQCQVDSQVTMMFWYRQQPGQSLTLIATANQGSEATYESGFVIDKFPISRPNLTFSTLTVSNMSPEDSSIYLCSVDAGDTEAFFGQGTRLTVV.

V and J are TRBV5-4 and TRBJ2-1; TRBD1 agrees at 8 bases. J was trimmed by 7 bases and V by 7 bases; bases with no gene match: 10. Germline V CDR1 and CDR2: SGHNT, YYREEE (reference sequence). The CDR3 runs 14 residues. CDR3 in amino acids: CASQLDRAVNEQFF. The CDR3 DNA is TGTGCCAGCCAACTGGACAGGGCTGTTAATGAGCAGTTCTTC.

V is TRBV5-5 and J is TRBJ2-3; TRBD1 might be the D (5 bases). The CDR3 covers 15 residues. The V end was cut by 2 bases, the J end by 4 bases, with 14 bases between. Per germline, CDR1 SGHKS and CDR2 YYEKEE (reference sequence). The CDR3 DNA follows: TGTGCCAGCAGCTTAGGGGCAGGTGAGGCAGATACGCAGTATTTT. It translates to CASSLGAGEADTQYF.

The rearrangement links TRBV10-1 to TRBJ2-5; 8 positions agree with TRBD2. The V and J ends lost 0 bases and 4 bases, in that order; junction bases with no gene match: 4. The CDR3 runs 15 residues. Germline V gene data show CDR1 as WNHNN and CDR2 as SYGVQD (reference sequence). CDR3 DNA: TGCGCCAGCAGTGAGTCGAGGCTAGCGGGAGAGACCCAGTACTTC. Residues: CASSESRLAGETQYF.

The CDR3 DNA reads as TGTGCCAGCAGCCACACACCGGGACAGGGACTTGGCAATCAGCCCCAGCATTTT. This encodes CASSHTPGQGLGNQPQHF. The V call is TRBV14, the J call TRBJ1-5; 9 positions agree with TRBD1. The germline CDR1 and CDR2 sequences are SGHDN and FVKESK. The CDR3 length is 18 residues. The V and J ends lost 3 bases and 2 bases, in that order; junction bases with no gene match: 11.

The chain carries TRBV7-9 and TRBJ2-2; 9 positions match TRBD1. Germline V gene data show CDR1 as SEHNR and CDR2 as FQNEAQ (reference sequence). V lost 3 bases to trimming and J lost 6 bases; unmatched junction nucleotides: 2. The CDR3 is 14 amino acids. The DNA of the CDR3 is TGTGCCAGCAGCTTGGACAGGGGACCCGGGGAGCTGTTTTTT. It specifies CASSLDRGPGELFF.

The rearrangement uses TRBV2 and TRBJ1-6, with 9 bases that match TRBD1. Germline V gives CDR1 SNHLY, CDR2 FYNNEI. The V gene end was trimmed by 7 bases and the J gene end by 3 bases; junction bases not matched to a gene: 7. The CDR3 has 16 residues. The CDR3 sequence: CASTPDRGNYNSPLHF. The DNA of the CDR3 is TGTGCCAGCACCCCGGACAGGGGTAACTATAATTCACCCCTCCACTTT.

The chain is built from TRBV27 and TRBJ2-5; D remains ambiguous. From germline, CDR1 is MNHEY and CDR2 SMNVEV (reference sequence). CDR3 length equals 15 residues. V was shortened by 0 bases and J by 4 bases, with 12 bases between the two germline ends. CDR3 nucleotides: TGTGCCAGCAGTTTATCAGGCGGCGGAGTAGAGACCCAGTACTTC. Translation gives CASSLSGGGVETQYF.

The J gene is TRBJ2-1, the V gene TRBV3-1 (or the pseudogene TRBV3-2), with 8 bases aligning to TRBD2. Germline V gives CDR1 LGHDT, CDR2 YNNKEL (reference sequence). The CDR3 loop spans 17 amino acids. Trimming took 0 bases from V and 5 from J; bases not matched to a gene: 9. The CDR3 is CASSQERFGRVDNEQFF. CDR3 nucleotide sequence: TGTGCCAGCAGCCAAGAACGCTTCGGGAGGGTTGACAATGAGCAGTTCTTC.

This chain's CDR3 is CASSMGQGAQPQHF. The DNA of the CDR3 is TGTGCCAGTAGTATGGGACAGGGGGCCCAGCCCCAGCATTTT. The chain joins TRBV19 to TRBJ1-5; TRBD1 matches at 12 bases. Looked up from germline, CDR1 is LNHDA and CDR2 is SQIVND (reference sequence). The V and J ends lost 3 bases and 7 bases, in that order; junction bases with no gene match: 1. The CDR3 has 14 amino acids. The full variable domain, completed using reference TRBV19 and TRBJ1-5, is DGGITQSPKYLFRKEGQNVTLSCEQNLNHDAMYWYRQDPGQGLRLIYYSQIVNDFQKGDIAEGYSVSREKKESFPLTVTSAQKNPTAFYLCASSMGQGAQPQHFGDGTRLSIL.

CDR3 DNA sequence: TGCAGCGTTGAAGTCGTGACAGGGAACAACAATGAGCAGTTCTTC. Its protein is CSVEVVTGNNNEQFF. The chain has TRBV29-1 and TRBJ2-1; 7 bases map to TRBD1. The germline V gene encodes CDR1 SQVTM and CDR2 ANQGSEA. The trim removed 1 base at V and 5 bases at J, leaving 8 bases unmatched. This CDR3 is 15 amino acids long.

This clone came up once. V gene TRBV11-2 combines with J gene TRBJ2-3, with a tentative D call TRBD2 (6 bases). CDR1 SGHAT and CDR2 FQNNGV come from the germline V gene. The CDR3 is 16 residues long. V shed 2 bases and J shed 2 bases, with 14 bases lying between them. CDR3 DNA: TGTGCCAGCAGCTTAACGCCTAGGGAGGTCACAGATACGCAGTATTTT. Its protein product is CASSLTPREVTDTQYF.

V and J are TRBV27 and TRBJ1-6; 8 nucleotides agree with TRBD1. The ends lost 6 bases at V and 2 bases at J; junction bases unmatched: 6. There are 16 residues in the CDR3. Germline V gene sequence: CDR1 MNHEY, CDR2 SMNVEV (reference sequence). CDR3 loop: CASREDRAAYNSPLHF. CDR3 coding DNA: TGTGCCAGCAGGGAGGACAGGGCGGCCTATAATTCACCCCTCCACTTT.